Many counts were recorded for the clone carrying this TCR beta chain. Each CDR3 protein gets one entry after TCRdb re-called the RT-PCR reads with MiXCR. The data show more than 700,000 distinct CDR3 sequences, with 21% seen just once and 10% to 13% held by the top ten. The entry originates in a study of response to subunit inactivated influenza vaccine. V was clipped by 2 bases and J by 9 bases, with 14 bases between them. The CDR3 spans 14 residues. From germline, CDR1 is MNHEY and CDR2 SVGEGT. This chain joins TRBV6-2 or TRBV6-3 and TRBJ1-5; D is uncertain. Sequencing was performed on PBMCs from blood, taken roughly 5 days after vaccination. The sequence derives from a man aged 50 or older who received an inactivated influenza vaccine. CDR3 coding DNA: TGTGCCAGCAGTTACCAAACAGCCAGTAGGCCCCAGCATTTT. Its translation is CASSYQTASRPQHF.